The 10 T cell receptor beta chains given below trace back to one sample, sequenced in a study of cytomegalovirus exposure and HLA in healthy donors. The PCR had 60 Vbeta and 13 Jbeta primers. Clones were read by immunoSEQ multiplex PCR, and TCRdb kept only the in-frame ones, dropping some. This sample has about 190,000 clones, with around 80% found just once. Sequenced: PBMCs. Receptor source: a woman younger than 35 in good health and CMV-seronegative.

The rearrangement uses TRBV4-2 and TRBJ2-5, with 8 bases matching TRBD2. The junction had 9 bases not matched to a gene; V was cut back by 1 base and J by 5 bases. CDR1 is LGHNA and CDR2 is YNFKEQ in the germline V gene. This CDR3 is 16 amino acids long. DNA for the CDR3: TGTGCCAGCAGCCAAGTTAGCGGGGAGGGCGCGGAGACCCAGTACTTC. Its translation is CASSQVSGEGAETQYF.

The chain has TRBV5-1 and TRBJ2-7; TRBD2 might be the D (6 bases). V lost 0 bases and J 2 bases, leaving 12 bases between the germline ends. The germline gives CDR1 SGHRS, CDR2 YFSETQ. This CDR3 is built from 15 residues. The DNA for the CDR3 is TGCGCCAGCAGCTTGGGGGGGGACGGTCCCTACGAGCAGTACTTC. It is translated as CASSLGGDGPYEQYF.

The chain employs TRBV5-4 and TRBJ2-3, with 10 bases aligning to TRBD2. The CDR3 consists of 16 residues. Trimming cost V 4 bases and J 0 bases; bases outside gene matches: 5. Germline loops: CDR1 SGHNT, CDR2 YYREEE (reference sequence). The CDR3 DNA follows: TGTGCCAGCAGCCCCCGGACTAGCGGTAGCACAGATACGCAGTATTTT. This codes for CASSPRTSGSTDTQYF.

V and J are TRBV5-6 and TRBJ2-7; D uncertain. V lost 1 base and J 4 bases, leaving 6 bases between the germline ends. This CDR3 has 12 residues. The germline V gene has CDR1 SGHDT and CDR2 YYEEEE. The CDR3 loop is CASSLTDYEQYF. CDR3 DNA: TGTGCCAGCAGCTTGACTGATTACGAGCAGTACTTC.

V and J are TRBV6-5 and TRBJ2-2, with 10 bases identical to TRBD1. The V segment lost 6 bases and the J segment 5 bases; nucleotides outside the gene matches: 6. Per germline, CDR1 MNHEY and CDR2 SVGAGI. The CDR3 has 15 residues. The CDR3, as DNA: TGTGCCAGCAGATCGGACAGGGGGGGGACCGGGGAGCTGTTTTTT. Encoded protein: CASRSDRGGTGELFF.

V gene TRBV4-2 combines with J gene TRBJ1-2, with D possibly being TRBD1 (6 bases). Germline CDR1 reads LGHNA; CDR2 reads YNFKEQ. The V and J ends lost 0 bases and 4 bases respectively, with 15 bases between them. The CDR3 covers 16 residues. The CDR3 sequence is CASSQDTQGLGYGYTF. CDR3 sequence (DNA): TGTGCCAGCAGCCAAGATACTCAGGGGCTAGGCTATGGCTACACCTTC.

The V call is TRBV29-1, the J call TRBJ1-1; D gene unclear. Germline V CDR1 and CDR2: SQVTM, ANQGSEA. V lost 2 bases and J lost 4, with 5 bases in between. The CDR3 is made up of 11 amino acids. The CDR3 nucleotides read TGCAGCGTTGAACATTTCACTGAAGCTTTCTTT. It specifies CSVEHFTEAFF.

V and J are TRBV13 and TRBJ2-5; D is ambiguous. This CDR3 has 13 amino acids. Trimming shortened V by 5 bases and J by 4 bases, and 11 bases separated the two germline ends. CDR1 PRHDT and CDR2 FYEKMQ come from the germline V gene (reference sequence). The CDR3 region is CASSPRPRETQYF. For the CDR3, the DNA is TGTGCCAGCAGCCCGCGCCCCCGAGAGACCCAGTACTTC.

There are a few counts of this clone. J is TRBJ2-7 and V is TRBV27, with 7 bases matching TRBD2. This CDR3 is built from 14 residues. V was pared by 2 bases and J by 4 bases, with 5 bases of the junction left unmatched. Germline CDR1 and CDR2: MNHEY and SMNVEV (reference sequence). CDR3: CASSLQAGIYEQYV. CDR3 coding DNA: TGTGCCAGCAGTTTACAAGCGGGAATTTACGAGCAGTACGTC.

This clone occurred a few times. The chain employs TRBV27 and TRBJ1-4, with no clear D. This CDR3 contains 14 residues. Germline CDR1 reads MNHEY; CDR2 reads SMNVEV (reference sequence). Trimming stripped 4 bases from V and 0 bases from J, with 6 bases between. In nucleotides, the CDR3 is TGTGCCAGCAGTTCAATTGCAACTAATGAAAAACTGTTTTTT. It yields the protein CASSSIATNEKLFF.